The next 28 T cell receptor beta chains were all read from a single sample in a study of cytomegalovirus exposure and HLA in healthy donors. Amplification used 60 Vbeta primers and 13 Jbeta primers. Clones were read by immunoSEQ multiplex PCR, and TCRdb kept only the in-frame ones, dropping some. The sample records around 260,000 clones, approximately 80% being singletons. Sequencing was performed on PBMCs. The receptors come from a girl aged 2-15 years in good health and CMV-seronegative.

The V call is TRBV15, the J call TRBJ2-5; tentative D call: TRBD2 (6 bases). The CDR3 has 17 residues. Per the germline V gene, CDR1 is LNHNV and CDR2 is YYDKDF (reference sequence). The V end lost 0 bases, the J end lost 7 bases, and 21 bases lay between the germline ends. The CDR3 region is CATSRDLGTPGVGTQYF. DNA for the CDR3: TGTGCCACCAGCAGAGACCTAGGGACTCCGGGAGTGGGGACCCAGTACTTC.

V and J are TRBV5-1 and TRBJ2-1; D perhaps matches TRBD1 (5 bases). Trimming left V 6 bases short and J 1 base short, with 17 bases between. The germline V gene encodes CDR1 SGHRS and CDR2 YFSETQ. This CDR3 comprises 16 residues. The DNA for the CDR3 is TGCGCCAGCACTCCTCAGGGAACTATATCCTACAATGAGCAGTTCTTC. Protein sequence: CASTPQGTISYNEQFF.

This clone was recorded a few times. The chain combines TRBV18 with TRBJ2-3; weak D call: TRBD1 (6 bases). The CDR3 totals 15 residues. Trimming removed 3 bases from V and 2 bases from J, with 12 bases in between. Germline V lookup: CDR1 KGHSH, CDR2 LQKENI. The CDR3 loop reads CASSPRVGATDTQYF. The CDR3, as DNA: TGTGCCAGCTCACCGCGGGTGGGGGCCACAGATACGCAGTATTTT.

J is TRBJ2-7 and V is TRBV5-4; 8 nucleotides align to TRBD1. Germline V gives CDR1 SGHNT, CDR2 YYREEE (reference sequence). Trimming took 4 bases from V and 4 from J; bases not matched to a gene: 10. The CDR3 runs to 15 residues. DNA for the CDR3: TGTGCCAGCAGCCTCGGGACAGGAGGGCCATACGAGCAGTACTTC. It codes for CASSLGTGGPYEQYF.

The chain links TRBV5-1 to TRBJ1-5; the D gene is possibly TRBD1 (5 bases). Trimming stripped 0 bases from V and 4 bases from J, with 14 bases between. This CDR3 comprises 16 residues. Germline V gene lookup returns CDR1 SGHRS and CDR2 YFSETQ. The CDR3, as DNA: TGCGCCAGCAGCTTGGGCAGGAGTAGGGGTAATCAGCCCCAGCATTTT. Translation gives CASSLGRSRGNQPQHF.

The V gene is TRBV7-9, the J gene TRBJ2-5, with 10 bases aligning to TRBD1. Germline V gene lookup returns CDR1 SEHNR and CDR2 FQNEAQ (reference sequence). Trimming at V came to 4 bases and at J to 4 bases, leaving 6 bases not matched to a gene. CDR3 length: 15 amino acids. The CDR3: CASSSATGGGETQYF. As DNA, the CDR3 is TGTGCCAGCAGCTCCGCGACAGGGGGCGGAGAGACCCAGTACTTC. The full variable domain, rest sourced from reference TRBV7-9 and TRBJ2-5, is DTGVSQNPRHKITKRGQNVTFRCDPISEHNRLYWYRQTLGQGPEFLTYFQNEAQLEKSRLLSDRFSAERPKGSFSTLEIQRTEQGDSAMYLCASSSATGGGETQYFGPGTRLLVL.

The chain employs TRBV9 and TRBJ2-1; 11 nucleotides agree with TRBD2. The CDR3 has 16 residues. Trimming removed 4 bases from V and 5 bases from J; junction bases left unmatched: 8. The V gene's germline CDR1 is SGDLS and CDR2 YYNGEE. CDR3 region: CASSTTSGARNNEQFF. DNA for the CDR3: TGTGCCAGCAGCACGACTAGCGGGGCCCGAAACAATGAGCAGTTCTTC.

The CDR3 region has the DNA TGTGCCAGCAGCTTAATCTCCAGCGGCAAGAGCTCCTACGAGCAGTACTTC. Residues: CASSLISSGKSSYEQYF. The chain joins TRBV11-2 to TRBJ2-7; perhaps TRBD2 as D (5 bases). Trimming stripped 2 bases from V and 0 bases from J, with 17 bases between. Germline loops: CDR1 SGHAT, CDR2 FQNNGV. CDR3 length: 17 residues.

The chain recombines TRBV4-1 with TRBJ2-5; 10 bases align to TRBD2. The length of the CDR3 is 16 residues. CDR1 and CDR2 (germline): MGHRA, YSYEKL. V lost 4 bases and J lost 5; bases outside the gene matches: 10. For the CDR3, the DNA is TGCGCCAGCAGCCTAAAAGGAGCGGGAGGGATGGAGACCCAGTACTTC. Its translation is CASSLKGAGGMETQYF.

The chain has TRBV10-1 and TRBJ1-5; D remains unclear. Germline CDR1 and CDR2: WNHNN and SYGVQD (reference sequence). The CDR3 consists of 12 residues. V lost 2 bases and J lost 4, with 3 bases in between. The CDR3, as DNA: TGCGCCAGCAGTGAGATAAATCAGCCCCAGCATTTT. Protein sequence: CASSEINQPQHF.

The chain joins TRBV27 to TRBJ2-1; 9 bases line up with TRBD2. This CDR3 is 16 amino acids long. V dropped 2 bases and J dropped 6; count of bases not matched to a gene: 8. The germline V gene encodes CDR1 MNHEY and CDR2 SMNVEV (reference sequence). CDR3 coding DNA: TGTGCCAGCAGTTTAGGTGCGGGAGGGCCATTCAATGAGCAGTTCTTC. It codes for CASSLGAGGPFNEQFF.

V and J are TRBV5-4 and TRBJ2-1; TRBD2 matches at 14 bases. Germline V CDR1 and CDR2: SGHNT, YYREEE (reference sequence). This CDR3 region has 15 residues. After removal of 2 bases from V and 11 bases from J, the junction contained 6 bases not matched to a gene. The CDR3 bases are TGTGCCAGCAGCTTCGGGACTAGCGGGAGCATAAAGCAGTTCTTC. It encodes CASSFGTSGSIKQFF.

This chain connects TRBV19 to TRBJ1-5, with 9 positions matching TRBD1. V lost 11 bases, J lost 6 bases, and 11 bases stayed unmatched. In germline, CDR1 is LNHDA, CDR2 SQIVND (reference sequence). The CDR3 length is 14 residues. Here the CDR3 DNA reads TGTGCCGTACAACAGGGGGCGGAAACTCAGCCCCAGCATTTT. Amino acids: CAVQQGAETQPQHF.

This CDR3 reads CASSSLGLAGISSYEQYF. In nucleotides, the CDR3 is TGTGCCAGCAGCTCCCTAGGACTAGCGGGTATAAGCTCCTACGAGCAGTACTTC. The chain uses TRBV21-1 and TRBJ2-7; the D call of TRBD2 is as the table states it, not checked on the DNA. TRBV21-1 is labeled a pseudogene. This CDR3 region has 18 residues.

The chain joins TRBV6-4 to TRBJ2-1, with D possibly being TRBD2 (6 bases). V was trimmed by 4 bases and J by 4 bases, leaving 11 bases between them. The CDR3 is made up of 14 amino acids. Germline V gives CDR1 MRHNA, CDR2 SNTAGT. The CDR3 reads CASSVGTEYNEQFF. In DNA form, the CDR3 reads TGTGCCAGCAGTGTTGGGACTGAATACAATGAGCAGTTCTTC.

This chain joins TRBV14 and TRBJ2-3; the D is unclear. Germline V gene data show CDR1 as SGHDN and CDR2 as FVKESK. V lost 5 bases, J lost 6 bases, and 9 bases lay in between. CDR3 length: 12 residues. CDR3 loop: CASSLYADTQYF. The CDR3 region has the DNA TGTGCCAGCAGCTTATACGCGGATACGCAGTATTTT.

The chain joins TRBV5-6 to TRBJ2-5, with 13 bases aligning to TRBD2. Germline V gene lookup returns CDR1 SGHDT and CDR2 YYEEEE. The CDR3 consists of 16 residues. The V segment lost 1 base and the J segment 2 bases; nucleotides outside the gene matches: 2. CDR3 sequence (DNA): TGTGCCAGCAGCTTGCCACTAGCGGGGGGGCAAGAGACCCAGTACTTC. As protein: CASSLPLAGGQETQYF.

V is TRBV5-5 and J is TRBJ1-1; no definite D call. Germline V gene data show CDR1 as SGHKS and CDR2 as YYEKEE (reference sequence). Trimming left V 2 bases short and J 0 bases short, with 5 bases between. This CDR3 contains 13 residues. Here the CDR3 DNA reads TGTGCCAGCAGCTTAAAGCTGAACACTGAAGCTTTCTTT. It encodes CASSLKLNTEAFF.

The rearrangement joins TRBV7-9 to TRBJ2-5, with TRBD2 matching over 8 bases. In germline, CDR1 is SEHNR, CDR2 FQNEAQ (reference sequence). V was clipped by 3 bases and J by 1 base; unmatched bases: 1. The CDR3 length is 14 residues. The CDR3 DNA sequence: TGTGCCAGCAGCTTGCTAGCGGGCCAAGAGACCCAGTACTTC. It translates to CASSLLAGQETQYF.

The chain employs TRBV7-3 and TRBJ2-7, with 8 bases fitting TRBD2. After removal of 5 bases from V and 3 bases from J, the junction contained 6 bases not matched to a gene. The CDR3 spans 14 residues. Germline assignment: CDR1 SGHTA and CDR2 FQGTGA. CDR3 nucleotide sequence: TGTGCCAGCAGCCCGGACGGGACTAGCTACGAGCAGTACTTC. It is translated as CASSPDGTSYEQYF.

The chain links TRBV2 to TRBJ1-1; D may be TRBD1 (5 bases). CDR3 length: 13 amino acids. Germline-derived CDR1 and CDR2 are SNHLY and FYNNEI. The germline V and J ends were trimmed by 10 bases and 2 bases, with 14 bases remaining between them. The DNA for the CDR3 is TGTGCCACCCCGGGGGGGATTAACACTGAAGCTTTCTTT. Amino acids: CATPGGINTEAFF.

V usage is TRBV9 and J usage is TRBJ2-1; D unresolved. The CDR3 is made up of 14 amino acids. CDR1 and CDR2 from the germline V gene are SGDLS and YYNGEE. V was cut by 5 bases and J by 5 bases, with 14 bases left in between. CDR3 sequence reads: CASSFDTRNNEQFF. The CDR3 DNA reads as TGTGCCAGCAGTTTCGACACACGGAACAATGAGCAGTTCTTC.

This chain uses TRBV27 with TRBJ2-3, with D perhaps TRBD1 (6 bases). Trimming shortened V by 0 bases and J by 2 bases, and 9 bases separated the two germline ends. Germline V gene lookup returns CDR1 MNHEY and CDR2 SMNVEV (reference sequence). CDR3 length: 15 amino acids. CDR3 in DNA: TGTGCCAGCAGTTTATCGGGACATCCCACAGATACGCAGTATTTT. This sequence encodes CASSLSGHPTDTQYF.

The rearrangement joins TRBV12-5 to TRBJ2-1; tentatively, D is TRBD2 (5 bases). The CDR3 is made up of 13 amino acids. Looked up from germline, CDR1 is LGHNT and CDR2 is FRNRAP. Trimming took 0 bases from V and 8 from J, leaving 8 bases between them. CDR3 in DNA: TGTGCTAGTGGTTTGGTACTAGATGATGAGCAGTTCTTC. Encoded protein: CASGLVLDDEQFF.

The CDR3 DNA is TGTGCCAGCAGCGAACAAAAGGGACAGCAAGCTTTCTTT. Residues: CASSEQKGQQAFF. V is TRBV7-9 and J is TRBJ1-1; 7 nucleotides align to TRBD1. After removal of 5 bases from V and 9 bases from J, the junction contained 9 bases not matched to a gene. The CDR3 spans 13 residues. Germline lookup yields CDR1 SEHNR and CDR2 FQNEAQ (reference sequence).

The chain has TRBV11-2 and TRBJ1-2; 10 nucleotides line up with TRBD1. Germline CDR1 is SGHAT and CDR2 is FQNNGV. This CDR3 comprises 15 residues. With V trimmed by 6 bases and J by 8 bases, 12 bases remained unmatched. CDR3: CASSYSGTGEWGYTF. The DNA for the CDR3 is TGTGCCAGCAGTTACTCCGGGACAGGGGAGTGGGGCTACACCTTC.

The J gene is TRBJ2-1, the V gene TRBV5-8; 7 bases line up with TRBD2. Per germline, CDR1 SGHTS and CDR2 YDEGEE. With V trimmed by 5 bases and J by 3 bases, 14 bases remained unmatched. This CDR3 has 17 residues. The DNA for the CDR3 is TGTGCCAGCAGACCCGGGGACGGGAGGAGGGGCTACAATGAGCAGTTCTTC. Its translation is CASRPGDGRRGYNEQFF.

V is TRBV28 and J is TRBJ2-5; 12 bases are shared with TRBD2. The V and J ends lost 6 bases and 2 bases, in that order; junction bases with no gene match: 4. This CDR3 spans 15 amino acids. CDR1 is MDHEN and CDR2 is SYDVKM in the germline V gene. The CDR3, as DNA: TGTGCCAGCAGGCCAGGACTAGCGGGGCAAGAGACCCAGTACTTC. Translation gives CASRPGLAGQETQYF.